The entry that follows covers one T cell receptor (beta chain) sequence. The antigen is undetermined. 13 Jbeta primers and 60 Vbeta primers were used for the PCR. Here immunoSEQ multiplex PCR was the method, and the copy in TCRdb shows in-frame clones only, minus some. The sample has around 190,000 clones; around 77% are singletons. The entry originates in a study of cytomegalovirus exposure and HLA in healthy donors. Overall study results and limits: Productive rates of about 90% or about 30% were seen for most TCR beta V segments in an earlier analysis. Compared with the roughly 730-donor mean, an Asian-associated ancestry cluster reportedly had fewer N-insertions, according to a later analysis. The authors later linked a missense DCLRE1C variant to TCR beta V- and J-gene trimming. Sequence variants that were highly shared formed a cluster that was likely a sequencing artifact.

V was pared by 0 bases and J by 8 bases, with 15 bases between. There are 15 residues in the CDR3. CDR1 is SGHDT, CDR2 YYEEEE, per germline. Sequenced: PBMCs. The V call is TRBV5-6, the J call TRBJ2-1; D unclear. The receptor was isolated from a woman in her 30s in good health and CMV-seronegative. The CDR3: CASSLALAVMDEQFF. The DNA of the CDR3 is TGTGCCAGCAGCTTGGCCCTGGCAGTTATGGATGAGCAGTTCTTC.